A selection of T cell receptor beta chains follows, all from one sample in a study of T cells in tuberculosis. The method was immunoSEQ multiplex PCR; TCRdb's version includes in-frame clones alone and lacks a portion of them. The data contain tens of thousands of clones, 85% to 90% of them singletons. Sequencing was done on a sample of PBMCs. These receptors were taken from a donor between 10 and 35 years old with latent tuberculosis or without tuberculosis infection. CDR3s leave out the opening cysteine and the closing phenylalanine or tryptophan.

length	V	CDR3
10	TRBV29-1	SAGQRGEKLF
11	TRBV5-1	ASRARVDTEAF
13	TRBV2	ASRETGGPSEKLF
16	TRBV29-1	SVDEVAGGPVSKNIQY
13	TRBV10-3	AISEDGLPNEKLF
10	TRBV6-1	ASSETGYEQY
12	TRBV6-5	ASTRLAGLNEQF
14	TRBV10-1	ASSESPGASTDTQY
13	TRBV27	ASSRTGGLGEKLF
17	TRBV18	ASSSMPSGGGSSYNEQF
13	TRBV28	ASSSRTGGYQPQH
12	TRBV30	AWSIHSGNQPQH
12	TRBV14	ASSPLTTGEKLF
14	TRBV5-1	ASSAGTDLSRYGYT
14	TRBV9	ASSVGQLSTNEKLF
12	TRBV5-1	ASMTSGGLNEQF
16	TRBV7-2	ASSLVGAGGAYNSPLH
16	TRBV13	ASSLMAAPGTGDSPLH
11	TRBV6-6	ASVDRPNYGYT
12	TRBV28	ASTSGTLNQPQH
12	TRBV2	ASRGTRTHGELF
13	TRBV6-1	ASSRLAGSTDTQY
14	TRBV4-2	ASSRFGGRAADTQY
12	TRBV7-5	ARSLKRGRNEQF
14	TRBV5-4	ASSLERQGLKNIQY
12	TRBV6-5	ASRSRGATDTQY
16	TRBV5-1	ASSFNPSTGEAPDTQY
13	TRBV6-4	ASSDSSGLNYGYT
11	TRBV6-4	ASRAGGFNEQF
11	TRBV30	AWITGANYGYT
15	TRBV15	ATSRARQGQGNQPQH
10	TRBV11-2	ASSLTGIEAF
12	TRBV6-6	ASSPQGSNYGYT
12	TRBV11-2	ASSTPRGTDTQY
17	TRBV27	ASSPSVNIVPSSYNEQF
13	TRBV2	ASTLPGQVNNEQF
15	TRBV4-1	ASSQLNPGLAVHEQY
15	TRBV10-3	AISESNGAGGDYGYT
11	TRBV6-1	ASSYSSGNTIY
13	TRBV21-1	ASSTRASAPHGYT
13	TRBV4-3	ASSTYPGQNEKLF
12	TRBV6-5	ASSLGPSGNTIY
13	TRBV4-3	ASSPERRQPTEAF
10	TRBV29-1	SAPTGGHGYT
13	TRBV7-7	ASSSYPGQGETQY